Listed here are 3 T cell receptor beta chains from one sample, sequenced in a study of control samples from healthy donors and cancer patients. Profiled with immunoSEQ multiplex PCR; TCRdb holds only in-frame clones, not every one. The data show around 130,000 clones, over 75% seen once. The specimen was blood. These TCRs come from a man aged 18 to 30 in good health.

This chain links TRBV12-3 or TRBV12-4 with TRBJ2-7; TRBD1 matches at 7 bases. V gave up 8 bases and J gave up 2 bases; unmatched junction bases: 3. The CDR3 runs 12 residues. The CDR3 region has the DNA TGTGCCAGCCGGACAGGAACCTACGAGCAGTACTTC. Its translation is CASRTGTYEQYF.

The chain recombines TRBV10-2 with TRBJ1-1, with D unresolved. V shed 7 bases and J shed 4 bases, with 13 bases lying between them. Germline V gene data show CDR1 as WSHSY and CDR2 as SAAADI. CDR3 length equals 13 residues. The CDR3 protein is CASNMDPGTEAFF. CDR3 in DNA: TGCGCCAGCAATATGGACCCAGGCACTGAAGCTTTCTTT.

This rearrangement joins TRBV6-4 to TRBJ2-3; 7 bases line up with TRBD2. V shed 7 bases and J 2 bases; nucleotides not matched to a gene: 9. The length of the CDR3 is 15 residues. Germline values: CDR1 MRHNA, CDR2 SNTAGT. The CDR3 bases are TGTGCCAGCATGATAACAGCGGGATCCACAGATACGCAGTATTTT. It encodes CASMITAGSTDTQYF.